Given below is one T cell receptor beta chain in context. Its matching antigen is unknown. This sample is drawn from a study of CD8 T cells in ankylosing spondylitis. Germline V gene sequence: CDR1 MNHNS, CDR2 SASEGT. V lost 10 bases and J lost 8; bases outside the gene matches: 6. The CDR3 runs 13 residues. TCRdb fed the 5' RACE reads into MiXCR, producing one record per CDR3 protein. The table lists 200,000 to 300,000 distinct CDR3 sequences, around 25% of them singletons. The study's findings and limits: There was a TCR beta motif, made of several highly homologous variants, that appeared characteristic of ankylosing spondylitis blood. Some motif variants were previously reported in reactive arthritis synovial fluid and blood. Clones that were linked to disease were CD8+ and were relatively rare in peripheral blood.

Sequenced input: blood, either unsorted or a sorted T cell fraction (not recorded which). The V call is TRBV6-1, the J call TRBJ2-1; 12 bases are a match to TRBD2. The TCR originated in a male donor with ankylosing spondylitis or in good health (not recorded which). The CDR3 region has the DNA TGTGCCACCTCTAGCGGGGGGGCTTATGAGCAGTTCTTC. Protein product: CATSSGGAYEQFF.